The source of this T cell receptor beta chain is a study of PD-L1 blockade in urothelial cancer. Time point described: pretreatment peripheral blood. In each PCR, synthetic TCR analog templates were spiked in. Here immunoSEQ multiplex PCR was the method, and the copy in TCRdb shows in-frame clones only, minus some. The sample includes some 74,000 clones, around 85% of them seen just once. The CDR3 contains 15 residues. Germline-derived CDR1 and CDR2 are MNHNY and SVGAGI (reference sequence). With 7 bases clipped from V and 6 bases from J, the junction kept 14 bases outside the gene matches. The TCR was taken from a man aged 35 to 55 with urothelial cancer. Source: PBMCs, taken around atezolizumab (anti-PD-L1) treatment. This chain connects TRBV6-6 to TRBJ1-2; 7 bases agree with TRBD1. CDR3 amino acids: CASTEDHRGPDGYTF. CDR3 sequence (DNA): TGTGCCAGCACCGAGGATCACAGGGGCCCGGATGGCTACACCTTC.